The 17 T cell receptor beta chains in this list originate from one sample, sequenced in a study of shared clonotypes between healthy human individuals. Libraries were prepared by immunoSEQ multiplex PCR; TCRdb keeps only in-frame clonotypes and omits some of them. The sample has approximately 980,000 clones, about 80% seen once; the top ten hold approximately 1.5%. The sample consisted of memory CD4+ T cells sorted from blood. Subset of the sample: CD45RA-negative fraction. The receptors shown here come from a young man in good health.

With regard to this clone: Distinct nucleotide sequences in the sample also encode this CDR3. The chain uses TRBV5-4 and TRBJ2-7; D ambiguous. The V gene lost 4 bases and the J gene lost 4 bases, with 9 bases spanning the gap. This CDR3 has 12 amino acids. Germline V CDR1 and CDR2: SGHNT, YYREEE (reference sequence). This CDR3 reads CASSLDRYEQYF. The CDR3 DNA reads TGTGCCAGCAGCCTGGATAGGTACGAGCAGTACTTC.

Only one count was recorded for this clone. At one boundary the junction diverges from the germline segment, which might be a read error. V is TRBV11-3 and J is TRBJ2-5, with 9 bases aligning to TRBD1. The length of the CDR3 is 15 residues. Germline V CDR1 and CDR2: SGHNT, YENEEA. DNA for the CDR3: TGTGCCAGTAGCTTTGGGACAGGGATAGAGGAGACCCAGTACTTC. Translated: CASSFGTGIEETQYF.

The chain recombines TRBV10-2 with TRBJ2-7; 7 bases map to TRBD1. The CDR3 runs 16 residues. V trimming: 4 bases; J trimming: 0 bases; junction bases outside the gene matches: 9. The V gene's germline CDR1 is WSHSY and CDR2 SAAADI. This chain's CDR3 is CASSGRSGTASYEQYF. In DNA form, the CDR3 reads TGCGCCAGCAGTGGACGATCCGGGACAGCCTCCTACGAGCAGTACTTC.

The rearrangement uses TRBV19 and TRBJ2-5, with D uncertain. The V and J ends lost 5 bases and 4 bases respectively, with 11 bases between them. The CDR3 is 13 residues long. From germline, CDR1 is LNHDA and CDR2 SQIVND (reference sequence). CDR3 region: CASSPISGETQYF. The DNA of the CDR3 is TGTGCCAGTAGTCCTATTTCCGGAGAGACCCAGTACTTC. The full variable domain, completed using reference TRBV19 and TRBJ2-5, is DGGITQSPKYLFRKEGQNVTLSCEQNLNHDAMYWYRQDPGQGLRLIYYSQIVNDFQKGDIAEGYSVSREKKESFPLTVTSAQKNPTAFYLCASSPISGETQYFGPGTRLLVL.

This clone came up many times. This sequence joins TRBV10-2 and TRBJ1-6; D is unresolved. The CDR3 spans 13 residues. Germline V lookup: CDR1 WSHSY, CDR2 SAAADI. Trimming removed 10 bases from V and 9 bases from J, with 16 bases in between. The CDR3 region is CATNGDLSSPLHF. In DNA form, the CDR3 reads TGCGCCACCAACGGAGATCTAAGTTCACCCCTCCACTTT.

CDR3 DNA sequence: TGTGCCAGCAGCTTAGGGCTGGGGGTAGGGACTGAAGCTTTCTTT. Translated: CASSLGLGVGTEAFF. V gene TRBV11-2 combines with J gene TRBJ1-1; maybe TRBD1 (5 bases). V was shortened by 1 base and J by 5 bases, with 14 bases between the two germline ends. The CDR3 is made up of 15 amino acids. Germline CDR1 reads SGHAT; CDR2 reads FQNNGV.

The chain carries TRBV7-2 and TRBJ2-3, with 10 bases matching TRBD2. The CDR3 consists of 18 residues. Trimming took 2 bases from V and 3 from J; bases not matched to a gene: 11. CDR1 and CDR2 from the germline V gene are SGHTA and FQGNSA. The CDR3 DNA is TGTGCCAGCAGCTTAAAAGTTTCGGGACTAGCGAGGACAGATACGCAGTATTTT. It yields the protein CASSLKVSGLARTDTQYF.

The chain recombines TRBV2 with TRBJ1-5; TRBD1 matches 7 bases. Losses at the gene ends were 5 bases for V and 4 bases for J; bases not matched to a gene: 5. This CDR3 is built from 14 residues. The germline CDR1 and CDR2 sequences are SNHLY and FYNNEI. The CDR3 DNA reads as TGTGCCAGCAGTTCTAAGGACAGGAATCAGCCCCAGCATTTT. It encodes CASSSKDRNQPQHF.

This clone was picked up one time. The chain recombines TRBV15 with TRBJ1-5, with D uncertain. With 0 bases removed from V and 0 bases from J, the gap between germline ends came to 9 bases. This CDR3 has 16 amino acids. Germline CDR1 and CDR2: LNHNV and YYDKDF (reference sequence). The CDR3 DNA reads TGTGCCACCAGCAGAGAGGGGTCCTATAGCAATCAGCCCCAGCATTTT. This codes for CATSREGSYSNQPQHF.

The CDR3 region has the DNA TGCGCCACCCGCGGGGGGAGCGTGAACACTGAAGCTTTCTTT. Translated: CATRGGSVNTEAFF. The chain links TRBV4-1 to TRBJ1-1; tentatively, D is TRBD1 (5 bases). The length of the CDR3 is 14 residues. CDR1 and CDR2 from the germline V gene are MGHRA and YSYEKL. V was pared by 10 bases and J by 0 bases, with 15 bases between.

The V and J genes are TRBV10-1 and TRBJ2-7; D may match TRBD1 or TRBD2 (5 bases each). V was shortened by 4 bases and J by 1 base, with 11 bases between the two germline ends. Germline CDR1 is WNHNN and CDR2 is SYGVQD (reference sequence). The CDR3 loop spans 14 amino acids. Here the CDR3 DNA reads TGCGCCAGCAGTGCCGGGACCGCTTCCTACGAGCAGTACTTC. Translated: CASSAGTASYEQYF.

The chain carries TRBV29-1 and TRBJ2-3; D is perhaps TRBD1 (5 bases). The CDR3 is made up of 10 amino acids. CDR1 is SQVTM, CDR2 ANQGSEA, per germline. Trimming pared 7 bases from V and 6 bases from J, leaving 8 bases between. This CDR3 is CSGNRDTQYF. In nucleotides, the CDR3 is TGCAGCGGAAACAGGGATACGCAGTATTTT.

The rearrangement links TRBV18 to TRBJ1-1, with D perhaps TRBD1 (5 bases). Trimming took 3 bases from V and 6 from J, leaving 8 bases between them. The CDR3 spans 12 residues. CDR1 KGHSH and CDR2 LQKENI come from the germline V gene. CDR3 protein: CASSPGGPEAFF. In nucleotides, the CDR3 is TGTGCCAGCTCACCGGGGGGACCTGAAGCTTTCTTT.

The chain carries TRBV27 and TRBJ2-7; D remains unclear. This CDR3 is built from 14 residues. The germline V gene encodes CDR1 MNHEY and CDR2 SMNVEV (reference sequence). Trimming pared 0 bases from V and 4 bases from J, leaving 10 bases between. The CDR3 protein is CASSLSTLLYEQYF. The DNA for the CDR3 is TGTGCCAGCAGTTTATCGACCCTGTTATACGAGCAGTACTTC.

The rearrangement uses TRBV10-2 and TRBJ1-4, with 9 bases matching TRBD1. Germline CDR1 and CDR2: WSHSY and SAAADI. The V segment lost 5 bases and the J segment 7 bases; nucleotides outside the gene matches: 5. The CDR3 is 14 residues long. The CDR3 spells CASSLQGAGEKLFF. CDR3 nucleotide sequence: TGCGCCAGCAGTTTACAGGGGGCCGGTGAAAAACTGTTTTTT.

The chain combines TRBV5-1 with TRBJ1-4; tentative D call: TRBD1 (5 bases). The CDR3 sequence is 15 residues long. The V and J ends lost 3 bases and 7 bases respectively, with 16 bases between them. Germline V gene data show CDR1 as SGHRS and CDR2 as YFSETQ. CDR3 sequence: CASSSGGAGGEKLFF. CDR3 coding DNA: TGCGCCAGCAGCTCGGGAGGGGCCGGAGGTGAAAAACTGTTTTTT.

The chain uses TRBV7-8 and TRBJ1-4; D unclear. The V and J ends lost 2 bases and 8 bases respectively, with 12 bases between them. Per the germline V gene, CDR1 is SGHVS and CDR2 is FQNEAQ. The CDR3 covers 14 residues. The DNA of the CDR3 is TGTGCCAGCAGCTTAATGTCATTAGGCGAAAAACTGTTTTTT. Residues: CASSLMSLGEKLFF.